The next 18 T cell receptor beta chains were all read from a single sample in a study of blood T cell repertoires in COVID-19. Using immunoSEQ multiplex PCR, the repertoire was profiled, and TCRdb retains in-frame clones only, with some absent. This sample has fewer than 300,000 clones, with approximately 80% found just once. Sequenced material: peripheral blood. The source of these receptors is a woman aged 55-69 years with active or convalescent COVID-19.

The rearrangement links TRBV2 to TRBJ2-6; 7 positions match TRBD1. CDR1 and CDR2 from the germline V gene are SNHLY and FYNNEI. Germline trimming cut 6 bases from V and 0 bases from J; bases unmatched to any gene: 5. This CDR3 comprises 16 residues. The DNA for the CDR3 is TGTGCCAGCAGCATACAGGGGCTCTCTGGGGCCAACGTCCTGACTTTC. Protein: CASSIQGLSGANVLTF.

The V and J genes are TRBV5-1 and TRBJ1-3; D unclear. The CDR3 runs to 13 residues. Trimming left V 3 bases short and J 4 bases short, with 8 bases between. CDR1 SGHRS and CDR2 YFSETQ come from the germline V gene. DNA for the CDR3: TGCGCCAGCAGCTCGACCGGGGGAAACACCATATATTTT. Amino acids: CASSSTGGNTIYF.

The chain recombines TRBV30 with TRBJ1-2; D not resolved. CDR1 and CDR2 (germline): GTSNPN, SVGIG (reference sequence). CDR3 length: 12 residues. Between the trimmed V and J ends, which lost 1 base and 4 bases, there was a span of 7 bases. DNA of the CDR3: TGTGCCTGGAGTGCAGGATCCTATGGCTACACCTTC. Protein sequence: CAWSAGSYGYTF. The full variable domain, rest sourced from reference TRBV30 and TRBJ1-2, is SQTIHQWPATLVQPVGSPLSLECTVEGTSNPNLYWYRQAAGRGLQLLFYSVGIGQISSEVPQNLSASRPQDRQFILSSKKLLLSDSGFYLCAWSAGSYGYTFGSGTRLTVV.

The rearrangement links TRBV2 to TRBJ2-4; unclear D gene. Germline values: CDR1 SNHLY, CDR2 FYNNEI. CDR3 length equals 12 residues. V lost 4 bases to trimming and J lost 8 bases, with 9 bases between them. CDR3 DNA: TGTGCCAGCAGTGGGTTACGGGACATTCAGTACTTC. Protein product: CASSGLRDIQYF.

The chain is built from TRBV7-6 and TRBJ1-1; TRBD1 matches at 7 bases. CDR1 is SGHVS, CDR2 FNYEAQ, per germline. Unmatched junction bases numbered 16, after V lost 3 bases and J lost 6 bases. This CDR3 has 17 residues. The CDR3 nucleotides are TGTGCCAGCAGCTTGGGAAACAGGGGAGGCCCCTTTTCTGAAGCTTTCTTT. Translating gives CASSLGNRGGPFSEAFF.

This clone was seen more than once but under ten times. This chain links TRBV28 with TRBJ1-1, with no clear D. CDR1 and CDR2 (germline): MDHEN, SYDVKM. V gave up 2 bases and J gave up 1 base, with 8 bases separating them. The CDR3 is 14 amino acids. CDR3 sequence reads: CASSLDNGNTEAFF. CDR3 bases: TGTGCCAGCAGTTTAGACAACGGGAACACTGAAGCTTTCTTT.

In its sample, this clone was seen once. CDR3 in DNA: TGTGCCTGGAGTGTAAGCGAGCAGTTCTTC. This translates into CAWSVSEQFF. The V and J genes are TRBV30 and TRBJ2-1; D is ambiguous. Per the germline V gene, CDR1 is GTSNPN and CDR2 is SVGIG (reference sequence). The CDR3 spans 10 residues. V was pared by 0 bases and J by 10 bases, with 4 bases between.

This clone was found once. V usage is TRBV27 and J usage is TRBJ2-2; the D gene is possibly TRBD2 (5 bases). Germline loops: CDR1 MNHEY, CDR2 SMNVEV (reference sequence). CDR3 length: 17 amino acids. Trimming took 3 bases from V and 4 from J, leaving 18 bases between them. The CDR3 nucleotides are TGTGCCAGCAGTTTGCTCGGCAGAGGGAGAGGCACCGGGGAGCTGTTTTTT. This codes for CASSLLGRGRGTGELFF.

This chain links TRBV28 with TRBJ1-3, with TRBD1 matching 10 bases. V lost 4 bases to trimming and J lost 0 bases; unmatched junction nucleotides: 6. The CDR3 is made up of 17 amino acids. The germline V gene has CDR1 MDHEN and CDR2 SYDVKM. CDR3 region: CASSSGQGVLSGNTIYF. CDR3 coding DNA: TGTGCCAGCAGTTCAGGACAGGGGGTTCTCTCTGGAAACACCATATATTTT.

V gene TRBV14 combines with J gene TRBJ2-1; 10 positions agree with TRBD2. This CDR3 spans 17 amino acids. Trimming removed 2 bases from V and 4 bases from J; junction bases left unmatched: 8. The germline gives CDR1 SGHDN, CDR2 FVKESK. The CDR3 spells CASSQRLERGGYNEQFF. CDR3 coding DNA: TGTGCCAGCAGCCAAAGACTGGAGCGGGGGGGATACAATGAGCAGTTCTTC.

Here the CDR3 DNA reads TGTGCCAGCAGCCCCCGGGACAGCTCTGGAAACACCATATATTTT. This translates into CASSPRDSSGNTIYF. The chain carries TRBV9 and TRBJ1-3; 7 positions match TRBD1. The length of the CDR3 is 15 residues. CDR1 and CDR2 (germline): SGDLS, YYNGEE. The V and J ends lost 4 bases and 0 bases, in that order; junction bases with no gene match: 4.

The chain recombines TRBV5-1 with TRBJ2-1; 8 bases are a match to TRBD2. With V trimmed by 2 bases and J by 2 bases, 6 bases remained unmatched. The CDR3 runs 16 residues. Germline loops: CDR1 SGHRS, CDR2 YFSETQ. For the CDR3, the DNA is TGCGCCAGCAGCTTAGCAAGCGGGGGAGCCTACAATGAGCAGTTCTTC. Translating it yields CASSLASGGAYNEQFF.

The CDR3 is CASSLGLAGNQETQYF. CDR3 nucleotides: TGTGCCAGCAGCTTAGGACTAGCGGGGAACCAAGAGACCCAGTACTTC. This sequence joins TRBV7-8 and TRBJ2-5, with TRBD2 matching over 11 bases. The V and J ends lost 1 base and 0 bases, in that order; junction bases with no gene match: 1. Germline V gene data show CDR1 as SGHVS and CDR2 as FQNEAQ. The CDR3 contains 16 residues.

The chain recombines TRBV5-5 with TRBJ2-2, with D possibly being TRBD2 (6 bases). The ends were cut back, 0 bases at V and 2 bases at J, with 8 bases in the middle. Germline CDR1 SGHKS, CDR2 YYEKEE (reference sequence). CDR3 length: 15 residues. Here the CDR3 DNA reads TGTGCCAGCAGCTTGGCGGGGGTTAACACCGGGGAGCTGTTTTTT. It codes for CASSLAGVNTGELFF.

The chain links TRBV30 to TRBJ1-3, with D possibly matching TRBD1 (6 bases). Germline assignment: CDR1 GTSNPN and CDR2 SVGIG (reference sequence). V lost 1 base to trimming and J lost 0 bases, with 13 bases between them. The CDR3 has 16 amino acids. The CDR3 sequence: CAWSGGHLSSGNTIYF. In DNA, the CDR3 is TGTGCCTGGAGTGGGGGACACCTGAGCTCTGGAAACACCATATATTTT.

The J gene is TRBJ2-6, the V gene TRBV5-1; D perhaps matches TRBD2 (6 bases). The germline V gene has CDR1 SGHRS and CDR2 YFSETQ. This CDR3 has 16 amino acids. Trimming stripped 0 bases from V and 2 bases from J, with 9 bases between. The CDR3 region is CASSLAGGTGANVLTF. The CDR3 DNA reads as TGCGCCAGCAGCTTGGCCGGGGGTACTGGGGCCAACGTCCTGACTTTC.

V and J are TRBV15 and TRBJ1-1, with 9 bases matching TRBD1. The CDR3 is 17 amino acids. Germline trimming cut 1 base from V and 3 bases from J; bases unmatched to any gene: 9. From germline, CDR1 is LNHNV and CDR2 YYDKDF (reference sequence). The DNA of the CDR3 is TGTGCCACCAGCAGAGGGATAACAGGGGGCATGGACACTGAAGCTTTCTTT. It is translated as CATSRGITGGMDTEAFF. The full variable domain, its missing parts supplied by reference TRBV15 and TRBJ1-1, is DAMVIQNPRYQVTQFGKPVTLSCSQTLNHNVMYWYQQKSSQAPKLLFHYYDKDFNNEADTPDNFQSRRPNTSFCFLDIRSPGLGDTAMYLCATSRGITGGMDTEAFFGQGTRLTVV.

The chain recombines TRBV11-3 with TRBJ2-3; D is unclear. The CDR3 consists of 14 residues. V was cut by 4 bases and J by 1 base, with 9 bases left in between. Germline CDR1 and CDR2: SGHNT and YENEEA. CDR3 nucleotides: TGTGCCAGCAGCTCCCGCCAGGGCACAGATACGCAGTATTTT. Translating it yields CASSSRQGTDTQYF.